This is a list of T cell receptor beta chains from one sample in a study of cytomegalovirus exposure and HLA in healthy donors. Method: immunoSEQ multiplex PCR; TCRdb's copy keeps in-frame clones and lacks some. The profile shows about 180,000 clones, 82% of them singletons. Sequencing was carried out using PBMCs. These receptors were collected from a man aged 40-50 years in good health and CMV-seronegative. CDR3s include the opening cysteine and the closing phenylalanine or tryptophan. The D gene is left open where the match is weak. Clone size, where shown, is once, few, many, or a class for clones that have expanded.

clone size: .; D gene: .; CDR3 length: 16; J gene: TRBJ1-6; V gene: TRBV6-1; CDR3 DNA: TGTGCCAGCAGTGCGACCCGAGGGTCCTATAATTCACCCCTCCACTTT; CDR3 protein: CASSATRGSYNSPLHF
clone size: .; D gene: .; CDR3 length: 15; J gene: TRBJ2-7; V gene: TRBV27; CDR3 DNA: TGTGCCAGCAGTCCCACCCCGGGTCAGAGCTACGAGCAGTACTTC; CDR3 protein: CASSPTPGQSYEQYF
clone size: .; D gene: .; CDR3 length: 12; J gene: TRBJ1-2; V gene: TRBV6-1; CDR3 DNA: TGTGCCAGCAGATCAGGGAACTATGGCTACACCTTC; CDR3 protein: CASRSGNYGYTF
clone size: few; D gene: TRBD1; CDR3 length: 14; J gene: TRBJ2-3; V gene: TRBV7-2; CDR3 DNA: TGTGCCAGCAGCTTCGGGACAGGGGAATATACGCAGTATTTT; CDR3 protein: CASSFGTGEYTQYF
clone size: .; D gene: .; CDR3 length: 15; J gene: TRBJ2-7; V gene: TRBV4-3; CDR3 DNA: TGCGCCAGCAGCCAAGGGACTCGCCCTACCTACGAGCAGTACTTC; CDR3 protein: CASSQGTRPTYEQYF
clone size: .; D gene: TRBD1; CDR3 length: 14; J gene: TRBJ2-7; V gene: TRBV6-5; CDR3 DNA: TGTGCCAGCAGTTACGCCCGACAGGGCTACGAGCAGTACTTC; CDR3 protein: CASSYARQGYEQYF
clone size: .; D gene: TRBD2; CDR3 length: 14; J gene: TRBJ2-1; V gene: TRBV28; CDR3 DNA: TGTGCCAGCAGCGTCGGACTAGAGATCCATGAGCAGTTCTTC; CDR3 protein: CASSVGLEIHEQFF
clone size: .; D gene: TRBD2; CDR3 length: 15; J gene: TRBJ2-1; V gene: TRBV28; CDR3 DNA: TGTGCCAGCAGGCTCGGGGGGGCCGGGCATAATGAGCAGTTCTTC; CDR3 protein: CASRLGGAGHNEQFF
clone size: few; D gene: .; CDR3 length: 12; J gene: TRBJ2-3; V gene: TRBV19; CDR3 DNA: TGTGCCAGTAGTTTCACAGGGGATACGCAGTATTTT; CDR3 protein: CASSFTGDTQYF
clone size: few; D gene: TRBD1; CDR3 length: 16; J gene: TRBJ1-1; V gene: TRBV25-1; CDR3 DNA: TGTGCCAGCAGGCCGCCGAGGACAGGGGTTTCCACTGAAGCTTTCTTT; CDR3 protein: CASRPPRTGVSTEAFF
clone size: .; D gene: TRBD1; CDR3 length: 14; J gene: TRBJ2-7; V gene: TRBV28; CDR3 DNA: TGTGCCATCCTGAGGACAGGGAATCTACACGAGCAGTACTTC; CDR3 protein: CAILRTGNLHEQYF
clone size: .; D gene: .; CDR3 length: 15; J gene: TRBJ1-1; V gene: TRBV7-9; CDR3 DNA: TGTGCCAGCAGCTTAGGAAATCAGGGGAAGTTTGAAGCTTTCTTT; CDR3 protein: CASSLGNQGKFEAFF
clone size: .; D gene: .; CDR3 length: 12; J gene: TRBJ1-2; V gene: TRBV6-6; CDR3 DNA: TGTGCCAGCAGTTACTGGGGGGACGGCTACACCTTC; CDR3 protein: CASSYWGDGYTF
clone size: .; D gene: TRBD1; CDR3 length: 12; J gene: TRBJ2-7; V gene: TRBV2; CDR3 DNA: TGTGCCAGCAGGGACAGGTCCTACGAGCAGTACTTC; CDR3 protein: CASRDRSYEQYF
clone size: .; D gene: .; CDR3 length: 14; J gene: TRBJ1-1; V gene: TRBV7-9; CDR3 DNA: TGTGCCAGCAGACCCGTGGGGGGGAACACTGAAGCTTTCTTT; CDR3 protein: CASRPVGGNTEAFF
clone size: .; D gene: TRBD2; CDR3 length: 13; J gene: TRBJ2-5; V gene: TRBV7-2; CDR3 DNA: TGTGCCAGCAGCCCTAGCGGGGAAGAGACCCAGTACTTC; CDR3 protein: CASSPSGEETQYF